This T cell receptor beta chain was obtained from a study of blood T cells in healthy people across ages. Study-wide points: Estimated diversity that came from one million T cells was considered an underestimate. Using unsorted PBMCs precluded a conclusive naive versus antigen-experienced comparison.

The CDR3 is 15 residues long. Germline CDR1 is MGHRA and CDR2 is YSYEKL. Trimming shortened V by 5 bases and J by 1 base, and 14 bases separated the two germline ends. Primed by a sample-barcoded 5' primer and a J-beta primer mix, a second PCR proceeded for roughly 6 to 12 cycles. TCRdb reprocessed the 5' RACE reads with MiXCR, giving one entry per CDR3 protein. The data show about 1.8 million distinct CDR3 sequences, around 50% seen once. This clonotype was observed many times. What it binds is unknown. In terms of origin and age, donors were healthy Caucasian individuals from Russia aged roughly 6 to 95.

V gene TRBV4-1 combines with J gene TRBJ2-5, with D tentatively TRBD1 (5 bases). The TCR was taken from a woman aged 40 to 55 in good health. Sequencing used blood. The CDR3 nucleotides are TGCGCCAGCAGCACATCCGACAGTTCCCAAGAGACCCAGTACTTC. This codes for CASSTSDSSQETQYF.